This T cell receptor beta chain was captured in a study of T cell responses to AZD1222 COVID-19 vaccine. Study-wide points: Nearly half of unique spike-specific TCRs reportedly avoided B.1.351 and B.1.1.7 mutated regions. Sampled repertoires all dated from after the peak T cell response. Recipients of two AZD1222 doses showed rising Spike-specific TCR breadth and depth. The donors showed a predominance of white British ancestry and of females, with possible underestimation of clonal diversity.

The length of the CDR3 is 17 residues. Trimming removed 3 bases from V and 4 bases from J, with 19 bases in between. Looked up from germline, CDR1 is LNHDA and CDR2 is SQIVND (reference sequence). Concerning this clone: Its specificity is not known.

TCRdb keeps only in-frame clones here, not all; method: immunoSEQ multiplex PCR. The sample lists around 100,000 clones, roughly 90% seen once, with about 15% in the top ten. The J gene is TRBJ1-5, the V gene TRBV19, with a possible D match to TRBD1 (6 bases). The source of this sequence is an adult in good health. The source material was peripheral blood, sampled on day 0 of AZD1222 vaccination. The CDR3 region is CASSIQRGGRPNQPQHF. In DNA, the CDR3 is TGTGCCAGTAGTATTCAGAGGGGGGGCAGGCCAAATCAGCCCCAGCATTTT.